These 20 T cell receptor beta chains were all obtained from the same sample, sequenced in a study of T cells after yellow fever vaccination. TCRdb used MiXCR to reprocess the 5' RACE reads, holding one entry per CDR3 protein. The profile covers hundreds of thousands of distinct CDR3 sequences, with around 13% appearing a single time and approximately 3.4% taken by the ten largest. The sequences come from CD4+ T cells sorted from PBMCs, collected 15 days after the yellow fever booster vaccination. These receptors came from a man aged 18 to 29 who received the YFV17D yellow fever vaccine.

There are a few counts of this clonotype. The rearrangement uses TRBV9 and TRBJ2-3; 10 positions agree with TRBD2. In germline, CDR1 is SGDLS, CDR2 YYNGEE. The CDR3 runs to 16 residues. V was pared by 0 bases and J by 1 base, with 2 bases of the junction left unmatched. Here the CDR3 reads CASSVALAGGTDTQYF. CDR3 in DNA: TGTGCCAGCAGCGTAGCTCTAGCGGGGGGCACAGATACGCAGTATTTT.

The chain links TRBV11-2 to TRBJ2-5; D is possibly TRBD1 or TRBD2 (6 bases each). The CDR3 has 14 amino acids. Germline-derived CDR1 and CDR2 are SGHAT and FQNNGV. V was trimmed by 5 bases and J by 4 bases, leaving 14 bases between them. The CDR3 DNA sequence: TGTGCCAGCAGCCCCTCCCGGGGGCTAGAGACCCAGTACTTC. It codes for CASSPSRGLETQYF. The variable domain in full, completed from reference TRBV11-2 and TRBJ2-5, reads EAGVAQSPRYKIIEKRQSVAFWCNPISGHATLYWYQQILGQGPKLLIQFQNNGVVDDSQLPKDRFSAERLKGVDSTLKIQPAKLEDSAVYLCASSPSRGLETQYFGPGTRLLVL.

The rearrangement uses TRBV20-1 and TRBJ2-3, with a possible D match to TRBD2 (7 bases). CDR3 length: 17 residues. V was cut by 4 bases and J by 3 bases, with 23 bases left in between. Germline CDR1 reads DFQATT; CDR2 reads SNEGSKA (reference sequence). CDR3 sequence: CSAIGLGGAIQTDTQYF. DNA of the CDR3: TGCAGTGCTATCGGACTAGGGGGGGCAATTCAAACAGATACGCAGTATTTT.

The rearrangement links TRBV6-5 to TRBJ2-3; D unresolved. Trimming took 6 bases from V and 1 from J, leaving 11 bases between them. This CDR3 region has 14 residues. Per the germline V gene, CDR1 is MNHEY and CDR2 is SVGAGI. The CDR3 spells CASSSTFRTDTQYF. CDR3 bases: TGTGCCAGCAGCTCCACGTTTCGCACAGATACGCAGTATTTT.

The rearrangement uses TRBV6-6 and TRBJ2-1, with 7 bases lining up with TRBD1. CDR1 and CDR2 from the germline V gene are MNHNY and SVGAGI (reference sequence). CDR3 size: 13 residues. V was clipped by 5 bases and J by 8 bases; unmatched bases: 6. In DNA form, the CDR3 reads TGTGCCAGCAGTGACAGACAGGGTCATGAGCAGTTCTTC. Protein sequence: CASSDRQGHEQFF.

V and J are TRBV27 and TRBJ2-3; TRBD2 might be the D (6 bases). Germline V gene lookup returns CDR1 MNHEY and CDR2 SMNVEV (reference sequence). Trimming took off 8 bases at V and 2 bases at J, with 20 bases between the two ends. This CDR3 region has 16 residues. As DNA, the CDR3 is TGTGCCAGCCTAACCGGGACTGGGGGTTACACAGATACGCAGTATTTT. This gives the protein CASLTGTGGYTDTQYF.

This clonotype showed up many times. V usage is TRBV5-6 and J usage is TRBJ1-1, with a weak D call TRBD1 (6 bases). Germline V lookup: CDR1 SGHDT, CDR2 YYEEEE. Deletions cut 0 bases from V and 0 bases from J, with 15 bases between. CDR3 length equals 17 residues. CDR3 loop: CASSLVGAHQMNTEAFF. The CDR3 DNA sequence: TGTGCCAGCAGCTTGGTGGGGGCCCATCAAATGAACACTGAAGCTTTCTTT.

The chain is built from TRBV4-1 and TRBJ1-1; no firm D call. This CDR3 is built from 15 residues. CDR1 is MGHRA, CDR2 YSYEKL, per germline. V shed 1 base and J shed 1 base, with 10 bases lying between them. For the CDR3, the DNA is TGCGCCAGCAGCCAAGGAGGACGGTCGAACACTGAAGCTTTCTTT. This encodes CASSQGGRSNTEAFF.

This clonotype occurred many times. The chain has TRBV5-1 and TRBJ2-1; possibly TRBD1 or TRBD2 for D (6 bases each). The CDR3 extends over 12 amino acids. V shed 4 bases and J shed 7 bases, with 9 bases lying between them. Germline V gene sequence: CDR1 SGHRS, CDR2 YFSETQ. Here the CDR3 reads CASSRGRNEQFF. CDR3 DNA sequence: TGCGCCAGCAGCCGGGGGCGGAATGAGCAGTTCTTC.

This clonotype was seen a few times. The chain uses TRBV4-2 and TRBJ2-1; the match to TRBD1 covers 8 bases. CDR3 length: 16 residues. The V segment lost 3 bases and the J segment 9 bases; nucleotides outside the gene matches: 13. Germline V CDR1 and CDR2: LGHNA, YNFKEQ. The CDR3 protein is CASSQPIQGAPGEQFF. CDR3 sequence (DNA): TGTGCCAGCAGCCAGCCCATCCAGGGGGCGCCCGGTGAGCAGTTCTTC.

This clonotype has only a few counts. The chain has TRBV3-1 and TRBJ1-2; a weak D match, TRBD1 (6 bases). The germline CDR1 and CDR2 sequences are LGHDT and YNNKEL (reference sequence). Trimming removed 1 base from V and 8 bases from J, with 11 bases in between. This CDR3 spans 13 amino acids. The CDR3 loop is CASSQVQGSGYTF. The CDR3 nucleotides are TGTGCCAGCAGCCAAGTACAGGGCAGCGGCTACACCTTC.

This clonotype has only a few counts. V and J are TRBV24-1 and TRBJ2-3; perhaps TRBD1 as D (6 bases). V lost 2 bases to trimming and J lost 0 bases, with 11 bases between them. The CDR3 totals 16 residues. Germline V gives CDR1 KGHDR, CDR2 SFDVKD. CDR3 nucleotide sequence: TGTGCCACCAGTGATTCGGGACACCTTAGCACAGATACGCAGTATTTT. It specifies CATSDSGHLSTDTQYF.

Many counts were recorded for this clonotype. This chain joins TRBV3-1 and TRBJ2-5; either TRBD1 or TRBD2 may supply D (5 bases each). The V end lost 5 bases, the J end lost 5 bases, and 15 bases lay between the germline ends. The germline gives CDR1 LGHDT, CDR2 YNNKEL (reference sequence). CDR3 length equals 14 residues. CDR3 protein: CASSYQAGSETQYF. In nucleotides, the CDR3 is TGTGCCAGCAGCTACCAGGCAGGGAGTGAGACCCAGTACTTC.

V usage is TRBV5-1 and J usage is TRBJ2-1, with TRBD2 matching 9 bases. This CDR3 is built from 15 residues. Trimming removed 4 bases from V and 5 bases from J; junction bases left unmatched: 7. Germline values: CDR1 SGHRS, CDR2 YFSETQ. The CDR3 spells CASSAQGLAHNEQFF. The CDR3 nucleotides read TGCGCCAGCAGCGCACAGGGACTAGCACACAATGAGCAGTTCTTC.

The V call is TRBV27, the J call TRBJ2-6, with TRBD1 matching over 8 bases. This CDR3 comprises 17 residues. Trimming at V came to 6 bases and at J to 0 bases, leaving 7 bases not matched to a gene. The germline gives CDR1 MNHEY, CDR2 SMNVEV (reference sequence). The CDR3 protein is CASSSTGGNSGANVLTF. CDR3 nucleotide sequence: TGTGCCAGCAGCAGCACAGGGGGGAACTCTGGGGCCAACGTCCTGACTTTC. Using reference TRBV27 and TRBJ2-6 for the parts outside the CDR3, the full variable domain is EAQVTQNPRYLITVTGKKLTVTCSQNMNHEYMSWYRQDPGLGLRQIYYSMNVEVTDKGDVPEGYKVSRKEKRNFPLILESPSPNQTSLYFCASSSTGGNSGANVLTFGAGSRLTVL.

This clonotype was found a few times. The V call is TRBV6-2 or TRBV6-3, the J call TRBJ2-5; D not certain. Germline assignment: CDR1 MNHEY and CDR2 SVGEGT. This CDR3 has 12 residues. Trimming took off 5 bases at V and 7 bases at J, with 11 bases between the two ends. In nucleotides, the CDR3 is TGTGCCAGCAGTCGCAGGTCGATGACCCAGTACTTC. Its translation is CASSRRSMTQYF.

The chain links TRBV20-1 to TRBJ2-3; D gene ambiguous. The ends were cut back, 6 bases at V and 3 bases at J, with 13 bases in the middle. CDR3 length: 13 residues. Germline loops: CDR1 DFQATT, CDR2 SNEGSKA (reference sequence). The CDR3 sequence: CSAPGPGTDTQYF. DNA for the CDR3: TGCAGTGCCCCCGGGCCGGGTACAGATACGCAGTATTTT.

This clonotype was counted only a few times. The chain recombines TRBV20-1 with TRBJ2-7; D uncertain. Germline CDR1 is DFQATT and CDR2 is SNEGSKA (reference sequence). With 1 base removed from V and 1 base from J, the gap between germline ends came to 5 bases. This CDR3 is built from 12 residues. The CDR3 loop is CSARASSYEQYF. As DNA, the CDR3 is TGCAGTGCTAGAGCCTCGTCCTACGAGCAGTACTTC.

At least ten counts were recorded for this clonotype. V usage is TRBV12-3 or TRBV12-4 and J usage is TRBJ2-3, with 12 bases lining up with TRBD2. The CDR3 is 14 amino acids. The J segment lost 8 bases and the V segment lost 2 bases, leaving 2 bases of the junction unmatched. This CDR3 is CASSLLAGGRTQYF. The CDR3 DNA follows: TGTGCCAGCAGTTTACTAGCGGGGGGGCGTACGCAGTATTTT.

This clonotype has a handful of counts. The V and J genes are TRBV2 and TRBJ2-5; no firm D call. From germline, CDR1 is SNHLY and CDR2 FYNNEI. With 2 bases removed from V and 0 bases from J, the gap between germline ends came to 7 bases. This CDR3 comprises 14 residues. In nucleotides, the CDR3 is TGTGCCAGCAGTGAAAGTCTTTACCAAGAGACCCAGTACTTC. Translating it yields CASSESLYQETQYF.